The 3 T cell receptor beta chains presented below share a single source sample, sequenced in a study of cytomegalovirus exposure and HLA in healthy donors (dated by TCRdb to 2017 to 2019). To prepare the library, the immunoSEQ multiplex PCR assay was applied. For the multiplex PCR, a mixture combining 60 forward primers for TCR Vbeta segments and 13 reverse primers for TCR Jbeta segments was used. TCRdb retrieved this table from immuneACCESS and kept in-frame rearrangements only. Not all clones are present; in checked studies, unresolved V genes account for under half, and no reason is known for the remainder. The sample yields approximately 120,000 clones; roughly 80% were counted once. In total, the top ten clones hold roughly 4% of the sample. The source material was PBMCs. Receptor source: a man in his late teens or twenties in good health and CMV-seropositive.

This chain connects TRBV7-2 to TRBJ1-1; D is perhaps TRBD1 (5 bases). CDR3 length: 13 residues. V was pared by 5 bases and J by 3 bases, with 10 bases between. Per germline, CDR1 SGHTA and CDR2 FQGNSA. For the CDR3, the DNA is TGTGCCAGCAGCCGGACATTCGACACTGAAGCTTTCTTT. The encoded protein is CASSRTFDTEAFF.

The V call is TRBV7-2, the J call TRBJ2-7; 10 bases align to TRBD1. In germline, CDR1 is SGHTA, CDR2 FQGNSA. Trimming removed 5 bases from V and 6 bases from J; junction bases left unmatched: 10. This CDR3 has 15 residues. The chain's CDR3 is CASSALPGQGFEQYF. DNA of the CDR3: TGTGCCAGCAGCGCACTACCGGGACAGGGGTTCGAGCAGTACTTC.

This clone was detected only once. V is TRBV4-1 and J is TRBJ2-1, with D perhaps TRBD2 (6 bases). CDR1 MGHRA and CDR2 YSYEKL come from the germline V gene. Trimming stripped 0 bases from V and 5 bases from J, with 23 bases between. This CDR3 contains 19 residues. In DNA, the CDR3 is TGCGCCAGCAGCCAAGATCAGAAACGGCGCGGGACCGGGAACAATGAGCAGTTCTTC. This encodes CASSQDQKRRGTGNNEQFF.